Listed below are T cell receptor beta chains from one sample, sequenced in a study of CD8 T cells in Susac syndrome. TCRdb fed the immunoSEQ multiplex PCR reads into MiXCR, producing one record per CDR3 protein. The sample consists of around 130,000 distinct CDR3 sequences, roughly 94% of them appearing once. Sequenced sample: CD4+ T cells from PBMCs. The receptors were sampled from a human donor in good health. CDR3s include the opening cysteine and the closing phenylalanine or tryptophan. The order of the fields is J gene, V gene, D gene, clone size, CDR3 protein, CDR3 DNA. D genes are given only for firm matches. The size field is filled for only some rows; it gives once, few, many or a size class.

j_call: TRBJ2-3
v_call: TRBV5-1
d_call: -
clone_size: once
cdr3_aa: CASSLEWAGTDTQYF
cdr3_nt: TGCGCCAGCAGCTTGGAGTGGGCCGGCACAGATACGCAGTATTTT

j_call: TRBJ2-5
v_call: TRBV6-2/TRBV6-3
d_call: -
clone_size: -
cdr3_aa: CASNSGSQETQYF
cdr3_nt: TGTGCCAGCAATTCGGGCTCCCAAGAGACCCAGTACTTC

j_call: TRBJ1-5
v_call: TRBV24-1
d_call: -
clone_size: -
cdr3_aa: CATSDGNQPQHF
cdr3_nt: TGTGCCACCTCGGACGGTAATCAGCCCCAGCATTTT

j_call: TRBJ1-4
v_call: TRBV25-1
d_call: -
clone_size: -
cdr3_aa: CASSTPGSGGEKLFF
cdr3_nt: TGTGCCAGCAGTACGCCGGGGAGTGGCGGTGAAAAACTGTTTTTT

j_call: TRBJ2-6
v_call: TRBV19
d_call: -
clone_size: -
cdr3_aa: CASSIEGAEGSGANVLTF
cdr3_nt: TGTGCCAGTAGTATAGAAGGAGCGGAGGGCTCTGGGGCCAACGTCCTGACTTTC

j_call: TRBJ2-3
v_call: TRBV20-1
d_call: TRBD2
clone_size: -
cdr3_aa: CSARAGGPDTQYF
cdr3_nt: TGCAGTGCTAGAGCGGGAGGGCCAGATACGCAGTATTTT

j_call: TRBJ1-6
v_call: TRBV28
d_call: TRBD1
clone_size: -
cdr3_aa: CASSSYTGTGFSPLHF
cdr3_nt: TGTGCCAGCAGTTCATACACCGGGACAGGGTTCTCACCCCTCCACTTT

j_call: TRBJ1-5
v_call: TRBV4-1
d_call: -
clone_size: -
cdr3_aa: CASSQDWGQPQHF
cdr3_nt: TGCGCCAGCAGCCAAGATTGGGGGCAGCCCCAGCATTTT

j_call: TRBJ2-7
v_call: TRBV20-1
d_call: TRBD2
clone_size: -
cdr3_aa: CSARVLGLAGVGQYF
cdr3_nt: TGCAGTGCTAGAGTCCTAGGACTAGCGGGAGTAGGGCAGTACTTC

j_call: TRBJ1-6
v_call: TRBV3-1
d_call: -
clone_size: -
cdr3_aa: CASSQTGAFNSPLHF
cdr3_nt: TGTGCCAGCAGCCAGACCGGGGCCTTTAATTCACCCCTCCACTTT

j_call: TRBJ2-7
v_call: TRBV7-2
d_call: -
clone_size: once
cdr3_aa: CASSSETEYEQYF
cdr3_nt: TGTGCCAGCAGCTCCGAGACTGAGTACGAGCAGTACTTC

j_call: TRBJ1-1
v_call: TRBV7-9
d_call: -
clone_size: -
cdr3_aa: CASTPIGVRTEAFF
cdr3_nt: TGTGCCAGCACCCCTATAGGGGTAAGGACTGAAGCTTTCTTT

j_call: TRBJ1-1
v_call: TRBV24-1
d_call: -
clone_size: -
cdr3_aa: CATSDPGRTEAFF
cdr3_nt: TGTGCCACCAGTGATCCTGGGAGAACTGAAGCTTTCTTT

j_call: TRBJ2-1
v_call: TRBV7-9
d_call: TRBD2
clone_size: -
cdr3_aa: CASSPLAGGPSDEQFF
cdr3_nt: TGTGCCAGCAGCCCGTTAGCGGGAGGGCCCTCGGACGAGCAGTTCTTC

j_call: TRBJ2-4
v_call: TRBV7-6
d_call: -
clone_size: -
cdr3_aa: CASSESAGAKNIQYF
cdr3_nt: TGTGCCAGCAGCGAGTCCGCGGGGGCCAAAAACATTCAGTACTTC

j_call: TRBJ2-2
v_call: TRBV9
d_call: -
clone_size: -
cdr3_aa: CASSVEGNTGELFF
cdr3_nt: TGTGCCAGCAGCGTAGAGGGAAACACCGGGGAGCTGTTTTTT

j_call: TRBJ2-2
v_call: TRBV3-1
d_call: -
clone_size: -
cdr3_aa: CASSHPYTGELFF
cdr3_nt: TGTGCCAGCAGCCATCCTTACACCGGGGAGCTGTTTTTT

j_call: TRBJ1-1
v_call: TRBV7-9
d_call: TRBD1
clone_size: -
cdr3_aa: CASSFHPTGQNTEAFF
cdr3_nt: TGTGCCAGCAGCTTCCATCCGACAGGGCAGAACACTGAAGCTTTCTTT

j_call: TRBJ2-1
v_call: TRBV28
d_call: -
clone_size: -
cdr3_aa: CASTVSGGSNEQFF
cdr3_nt: TGTGCCAGCACCGTATCCGGGGGCTCGAATGAGCAGTTCTTC

j_call: TRBJ2-7
v_call: TRBV12-3/TRBV12-4
d_call: TRBD2
clone_size: -
cdr3_aa: CASIQAGGGEQYF
cdr3_nt: TGTGCCAGCATTCAAGCGGGAGGCGGCGAGCAGTACTTC

j_call: TRBJ1-2
v_call: TRBV19
d_call: TRBD1
clone_size: -
cdr3_aa: CASSIKGDSGNYGYTF
cdr3_nt: TGTGCCAGTAGTATAAAAGGGGACAGCGGCAACTATGGCTACACCTTC

j_call: TRBJ2-7
v_call: TRBV7-8
d_call: TRBD2
clone_size: -
cdr3_aa: CASSFGGNTYEQYF
cdr3_nt: TGTGCCAGCAGCTTCGGGGGGAACACCTACGAGCAGTACTTC

j_call: TRBJ2-3
v_call: TRBV12-3/TRBV12-4
d_call: TRBD2
clone_size: -
cdr3_aa: CASSLGTSGDTQYF
cdr3_nt: TGTGCCAGCAGTTTGGGGACTAGCGGAGATACGCAGTATTTT

j_call: TRBJ2-5
v_call: TRBV29-1
d_call: -
clone_size: -
cdr3_aa: CSVVGQETQYF
cdr3_nt: TGCAGCGTTGTGGGCCAAGAGACCCAGTACTTC

j_call: TRBJ1-2
v_call: TRBV7-9
d_call: TRBD1
clone_size: -
cdr3_aa: CASSRDRELYGYTF
cdr3_nt: TGTGCCAGCAGCCGGGACAGGGAGCTCTATGGCTACACCTTC

j_call: TRBJ1-1
v_call: TRBV6-5
d_call: -
clone_size: -
cdr3_aa: CASSRQSSPETEAFF
cdr3_nt: TGTGCCAGCAGTCGGCAGTCTTCGCCGGAGACTGAAGCTTTCTTT

j_call: TRBJ2-4
v_call: TRBV2
d_call: -
clone_size: -
cdr3_aa: CASSDLWRGGKNIQYF
cdr3_nt: TGTGCCAGCAGTGACCTCTGGCGGGGTGGCAAAAACATTCAGTACTTC

j_call: TRBJ1-2
v_call: TRBV18
d_call: TRBD1
clone_size: -
cdr3_aa: CASSGQASNYGYTF
cdr3_nt: TGTGCCAGCTCCGGACAGGCGAGTAACTATGGCTACACCTTC

j_call: TRBJ1-3
v_call: TRBV19
d_call: -
clone_size: -
cdr3_aa: CASRRDAGSGNTIYF
cdr3_nt: TGTGCCAGTAGGCGGGACGCCGGGTCCGGAAACACCATATATTTT

j_call: TRBJ1-2
v_call: TRBV5-1
d_call: -
clone_size: -
cdr3_aa: CASRQTANYGYTF
cdr3_nt: TGCGCCAGCAGACAGACGGCTAACTATGGCTACACCTTC

j_call: TRBJ2-1
v_call: TRBV5-1
d_call: -
clone_size: few
cdr3_aa: CASSFQGSDEQFF
cdr3_nt: TGCGCCAGCAGCTTCCAGGGTAGCGATGAGCAGTTCTTC

j_call: TRBJ1-5
v_call: TRBV6-2/TRBV6-3
d_call: -
clone_size: -
cdr3_aa: CASSYSQGDQPQHF
cdr3_nt: TGTGCCAGCAGTTACTCACAGGGAGATCAGCCCCAGCATTTT

j_call: TRBJ2-3
v_call: TRBV20-1
d_call: TRBD2
clone_size: once
cdr3_aa: CSASSSSGASSTDTQYF
cdr3_nt: TGCAGTGCTAGTTCCTCTAGCGGAGCGTCTAGCACAGATACGCAGTATTTT